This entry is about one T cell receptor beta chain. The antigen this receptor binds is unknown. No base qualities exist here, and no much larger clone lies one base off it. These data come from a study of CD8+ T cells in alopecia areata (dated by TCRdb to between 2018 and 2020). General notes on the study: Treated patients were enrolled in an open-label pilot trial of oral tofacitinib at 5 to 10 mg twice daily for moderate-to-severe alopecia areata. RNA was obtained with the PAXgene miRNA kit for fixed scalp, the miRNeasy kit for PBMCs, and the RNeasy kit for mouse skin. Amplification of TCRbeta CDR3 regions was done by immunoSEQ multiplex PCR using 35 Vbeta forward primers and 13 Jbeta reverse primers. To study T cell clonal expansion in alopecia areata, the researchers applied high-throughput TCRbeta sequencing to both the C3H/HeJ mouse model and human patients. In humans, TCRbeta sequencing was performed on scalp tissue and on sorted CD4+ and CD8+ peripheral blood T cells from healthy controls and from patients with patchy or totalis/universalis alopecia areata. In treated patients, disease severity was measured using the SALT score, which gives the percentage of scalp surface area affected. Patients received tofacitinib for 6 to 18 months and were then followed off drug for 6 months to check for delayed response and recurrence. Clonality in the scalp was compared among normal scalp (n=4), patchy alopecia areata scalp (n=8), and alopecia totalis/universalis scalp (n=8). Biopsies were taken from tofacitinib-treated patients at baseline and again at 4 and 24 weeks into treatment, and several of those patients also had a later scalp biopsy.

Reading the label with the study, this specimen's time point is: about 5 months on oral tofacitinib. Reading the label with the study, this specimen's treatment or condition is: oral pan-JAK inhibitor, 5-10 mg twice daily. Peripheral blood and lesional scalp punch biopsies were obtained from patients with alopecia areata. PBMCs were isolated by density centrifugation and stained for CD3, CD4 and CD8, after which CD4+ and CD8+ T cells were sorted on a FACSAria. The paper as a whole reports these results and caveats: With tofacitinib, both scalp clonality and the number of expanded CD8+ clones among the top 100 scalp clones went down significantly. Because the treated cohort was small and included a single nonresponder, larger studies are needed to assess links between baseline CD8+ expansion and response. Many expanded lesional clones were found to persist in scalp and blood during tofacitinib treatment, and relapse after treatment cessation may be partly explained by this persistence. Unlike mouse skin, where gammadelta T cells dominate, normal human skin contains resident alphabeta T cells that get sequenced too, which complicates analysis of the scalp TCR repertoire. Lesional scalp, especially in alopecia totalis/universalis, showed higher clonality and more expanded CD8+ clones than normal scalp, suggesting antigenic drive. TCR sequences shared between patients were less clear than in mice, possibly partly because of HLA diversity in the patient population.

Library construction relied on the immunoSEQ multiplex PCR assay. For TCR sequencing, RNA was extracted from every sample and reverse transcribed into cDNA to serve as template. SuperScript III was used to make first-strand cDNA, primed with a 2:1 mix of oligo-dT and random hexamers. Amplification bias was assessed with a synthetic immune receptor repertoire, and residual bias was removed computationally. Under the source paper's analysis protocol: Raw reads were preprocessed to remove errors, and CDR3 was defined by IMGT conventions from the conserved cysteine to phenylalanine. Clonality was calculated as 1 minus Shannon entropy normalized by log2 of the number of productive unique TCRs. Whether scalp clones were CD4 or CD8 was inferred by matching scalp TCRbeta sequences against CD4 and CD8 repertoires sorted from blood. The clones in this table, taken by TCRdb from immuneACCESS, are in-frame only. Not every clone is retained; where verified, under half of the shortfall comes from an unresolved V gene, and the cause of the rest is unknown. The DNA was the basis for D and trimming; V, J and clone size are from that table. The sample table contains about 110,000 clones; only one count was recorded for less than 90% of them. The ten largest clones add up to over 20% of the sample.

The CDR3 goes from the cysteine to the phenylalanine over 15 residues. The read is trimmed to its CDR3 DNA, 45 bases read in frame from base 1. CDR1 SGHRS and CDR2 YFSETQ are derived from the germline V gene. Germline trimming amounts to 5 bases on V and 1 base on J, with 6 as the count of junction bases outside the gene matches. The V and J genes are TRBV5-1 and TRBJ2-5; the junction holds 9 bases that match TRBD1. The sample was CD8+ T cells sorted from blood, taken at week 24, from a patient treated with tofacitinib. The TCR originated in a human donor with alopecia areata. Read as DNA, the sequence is TGCGCCAGCAGATGGAAACAGGGGGCCCAAGAGACCCAGTACTTC. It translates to CASRWKQGAQETQYF.